This TCR beta chain comes out of a study of blood T cell repertoires in COVID-19. Study summary: Acute and convalescent COVID-19 samples came from the United States, Italy and Spain. Nucleic acid was either cDNA or gDNA, and it came from T cells, B-cell-depleted T cells, or PBMCs.

This clone was recorded only once. As handled by the study authors: Nucleated cell number was recorded as an estimate derived from reference gene primer amplification. The method was immunoSEQ multiplex PCR; TCRdb's version includes in-frame clones alone and lacks a portion of them. V, J and clone size were drawn from that table, and D and trimming were deduced from the DNA. The data contain some 120,000 clones, 87% of them singletons. Germline CDR1 and CDR2: SGHVS and FQNEAQ. The V gene end was trimmed by 5 bases and the J gene end by 1 base; junction bases not matched to a gene: 4. The CDR3 consists of 14 residues.

The sample comprised peripheral blood. This TCR was sampled from a woman aged 50 to 60 with acute or convalescent COVID-19. J is TRBJ1-1 and V is TRBV7-8; 7 bases align to TRBD1. CDR3 bases: TGTGCCAGCAGCCCGGGACAGACGAACACTGAAGCTTTCTTT. Translated, it gives CASSPGQTNTEAFF. Full variable domain (missing parts from reference TRBV7-8 and TRBJ1-1): GAGVSQSPRYKVAKRGQDVALRCDPISGHVSLFWYQQALGQGPEFLTYFQNEAQLDKSGLPSDRFFAERPEGSVSTLKIQRTQQEDSAVYLCASSPGQTNTEAFFGQGTRLTVV.